This T cell receptor (beta chain) was observed in a study of blood T cells in healthy people across ages. Study findings and constraints: PBMCs were not sorted, which prevented a conclusive comparison of naive versus antigen-experienced cells.

Germline lookup yields CDR1 MNHEY and CDR2 SVGEGT. Trimming shortened V by 6 bases and J by 7 bases, and 24 bases separated the two germline ends. The CDR3 has 16 amino acids. A J-beta primer mix and a sample-barcoded 5' primer were used in a second PCR of roughly 6 to 11 cycles. Tagging of each cDNA molecule was performed by a template-switch adaptor with 12 random nucleotides. TCRdb used MiXCR to reprocess the 5' RACE reads, holding one entry per CDR3 protein. This table has 1.5 million to 2 million distinct CDR3 sequences, around 50% appearing once. This clonotype was counted a single time. The antigen is not known.

This receptor was obtained from a woman in her thirties or forties in good health. The sequencing input was blood. The genes are TRBV6-2 or TRBV6-3 and TRBJ1-2; D possibly corresponds to TRBD1 (5 bases). Here the CDR3 reads CASSRMPGAERSGYTF. As DNA, the CDR3 is TGTGCCAGCAGCCGTATGCCCGGGGCAGAACGAAGTGGCTACACCTTC.